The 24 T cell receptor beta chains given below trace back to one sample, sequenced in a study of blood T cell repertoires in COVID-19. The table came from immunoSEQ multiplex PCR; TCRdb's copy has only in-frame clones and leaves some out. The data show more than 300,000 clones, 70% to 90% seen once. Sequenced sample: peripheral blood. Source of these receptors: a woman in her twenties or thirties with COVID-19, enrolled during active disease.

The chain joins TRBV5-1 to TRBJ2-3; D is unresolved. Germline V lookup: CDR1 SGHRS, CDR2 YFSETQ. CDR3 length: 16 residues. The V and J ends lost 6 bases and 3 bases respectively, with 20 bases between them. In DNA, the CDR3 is TGCGCCAGCAAAGCGTCCCGGAACCCCTCTACAGATACGCAGTATTTT. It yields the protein CASKASRNPSTDTQYF.

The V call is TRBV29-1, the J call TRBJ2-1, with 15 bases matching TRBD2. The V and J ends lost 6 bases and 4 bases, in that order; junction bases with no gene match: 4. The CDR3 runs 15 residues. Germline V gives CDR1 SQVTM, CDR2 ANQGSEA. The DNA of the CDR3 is TGCAGCGTCCCTGGACTAGCGGGAGGGTACAATGAGCAGTTCTTC. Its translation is CSVPGLAGGYNEQFF.

In DNA, the CDR3 is TGTGCCAGCAGTTACTCCGTGCCGTACTATGAGCAGTTCTTC. Encoded protein: CASSYSVPYYEQFF. This sequence joins TRBV6-2 or TRBV6-3 and TRBJ2-1, with D unresolved. The V and J ends lost 0 bases and 8 bases respectively, with 11 bases between them. The CDR3 runs to 14 residues. Germline-derived CDR1 and CDR2 are MNHEY and SVGEGT.

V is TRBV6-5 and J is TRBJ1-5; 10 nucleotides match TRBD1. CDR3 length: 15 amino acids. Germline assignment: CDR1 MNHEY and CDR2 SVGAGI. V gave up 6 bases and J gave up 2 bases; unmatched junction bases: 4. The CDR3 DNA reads TGTGCCAGCAGCTGGGACAGGGGTGGCAATCAGCCCCAGCATTTT. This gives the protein CASSWDRGGNQPQHF.

CDR3 coding DNA: TGCGCCAGCAGCATTTACAGGGGTGGCGGGGAGCTGTTTTTT. As protein: CASSIYRGGGELFF. V and J are TRBV5-1 and TRBJ2-2, with TRBD1 identical over 7 bases. The CDR3 is 14 residues long. The germline gives CDR1 SGHRS, CDR2 YFSETQ. Unmatched junction bases numbered 7, after V lost 4 bases and J lost 7 bases.

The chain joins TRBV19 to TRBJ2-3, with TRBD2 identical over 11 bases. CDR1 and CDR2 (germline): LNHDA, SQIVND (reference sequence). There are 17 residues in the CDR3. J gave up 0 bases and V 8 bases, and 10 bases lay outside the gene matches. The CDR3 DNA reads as TGTGCCAGTGGGGGACTTAGCGGGAGGGGAAGCACAGATACGCAGTATTTT. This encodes CASGGLSGRGSTDTQYF.

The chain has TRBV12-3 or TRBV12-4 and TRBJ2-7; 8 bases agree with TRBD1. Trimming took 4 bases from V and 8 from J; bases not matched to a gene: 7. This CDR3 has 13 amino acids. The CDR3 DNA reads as TGTGCCAGCAGTTCCTGGGACAGGTACCAGCAGTACTTC. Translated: CASSSWDRYQQYF.

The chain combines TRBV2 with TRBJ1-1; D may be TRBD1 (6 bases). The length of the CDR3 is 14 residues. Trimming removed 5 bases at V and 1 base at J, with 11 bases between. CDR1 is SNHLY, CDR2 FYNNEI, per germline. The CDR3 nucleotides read TGTGCCAGCAGTCGGCAGGGGAAGAACACTGAAGCTTTCTTT. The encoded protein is CASSRQGKNTEAFF.

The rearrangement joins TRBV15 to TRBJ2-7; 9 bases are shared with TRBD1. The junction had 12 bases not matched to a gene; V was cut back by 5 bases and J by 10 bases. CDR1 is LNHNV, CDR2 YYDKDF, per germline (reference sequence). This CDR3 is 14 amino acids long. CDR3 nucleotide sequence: TGTGCCACCAGCCGTTCACGGGACAGGGAAGAACAGTACTTC. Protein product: CATSRSRDREEQYF.

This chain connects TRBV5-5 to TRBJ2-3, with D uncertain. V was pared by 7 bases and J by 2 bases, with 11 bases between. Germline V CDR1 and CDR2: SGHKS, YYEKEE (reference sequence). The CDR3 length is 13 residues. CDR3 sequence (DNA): TGTGCCAGCGACCGTGCGGACACAGATACGCAGTATTTT. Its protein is CASDRADTDTQYF.

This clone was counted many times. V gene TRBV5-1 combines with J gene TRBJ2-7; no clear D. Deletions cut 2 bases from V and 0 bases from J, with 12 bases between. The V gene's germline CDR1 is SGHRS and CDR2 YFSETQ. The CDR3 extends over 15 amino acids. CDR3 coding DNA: TGCGCCAGCAGCTTAGGAGCCTCCCTCTCCTACGAGCAGTACTTC. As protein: CASSLGASLSYEQYF.

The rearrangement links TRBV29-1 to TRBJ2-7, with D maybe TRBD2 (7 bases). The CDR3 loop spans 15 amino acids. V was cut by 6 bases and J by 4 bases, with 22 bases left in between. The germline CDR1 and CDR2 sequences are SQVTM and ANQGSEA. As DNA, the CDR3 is TGCAGCGTGGGAGAACGGGGGGCTGGTACATACGAGCAGTACTTC. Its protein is CSVGERGAGTYEQYF.

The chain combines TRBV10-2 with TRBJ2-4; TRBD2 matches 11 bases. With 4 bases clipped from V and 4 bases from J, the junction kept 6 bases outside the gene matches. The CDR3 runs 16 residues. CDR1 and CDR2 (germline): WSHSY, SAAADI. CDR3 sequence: CASSVPSGRQKNIQYF. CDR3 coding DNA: TGCGCCAGCAGTGTGCCTAGCGGGAGGCAGAAAAACATTCAGTACTTC.

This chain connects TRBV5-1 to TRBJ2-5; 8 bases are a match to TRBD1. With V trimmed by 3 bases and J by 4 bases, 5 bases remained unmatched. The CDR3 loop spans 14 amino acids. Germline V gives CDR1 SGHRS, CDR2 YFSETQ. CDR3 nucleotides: TGCGCCAGCAGCTACAGGGGGACGGGAGAGACCCAGTACTTC. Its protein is CASSYRGTGETQYF.

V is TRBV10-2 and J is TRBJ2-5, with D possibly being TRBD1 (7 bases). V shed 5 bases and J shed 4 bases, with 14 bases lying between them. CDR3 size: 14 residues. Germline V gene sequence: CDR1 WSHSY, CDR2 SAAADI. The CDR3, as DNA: TGCGCCAGCAGTTATCAGGGGGGCCTAGAGACCCAGTACTTC. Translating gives CASSYQGGLETQYF.

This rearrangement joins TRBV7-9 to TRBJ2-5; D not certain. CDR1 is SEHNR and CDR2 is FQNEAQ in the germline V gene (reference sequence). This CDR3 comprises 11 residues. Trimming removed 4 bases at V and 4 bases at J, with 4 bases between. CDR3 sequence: CASSSGETQYF. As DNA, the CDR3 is TGTGCCAGCAGCTCCGGAGAGACCCAGTACTTC.

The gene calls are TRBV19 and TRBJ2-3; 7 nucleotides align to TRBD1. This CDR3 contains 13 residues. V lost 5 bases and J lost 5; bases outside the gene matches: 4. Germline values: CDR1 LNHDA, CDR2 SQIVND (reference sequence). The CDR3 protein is CASSLGQKDTQYF. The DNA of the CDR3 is TGTGCCAGTAGTCTGGGACAGAAAGATACGCAGTATTTT.

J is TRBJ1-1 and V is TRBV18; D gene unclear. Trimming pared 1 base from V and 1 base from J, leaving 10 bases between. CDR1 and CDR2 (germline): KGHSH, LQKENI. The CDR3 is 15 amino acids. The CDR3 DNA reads TGTGCCAGCTCACCACGATCAGGAACGAACACTGAAGCTTTCTTT. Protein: CASSPRSGTNTEAFF.

The CDR3 region is CSVGTGTGGNGYTF. In DNA form, the CDR3 reads TGCAGCGTGGGGACCGGGACAGGGGGCAATGGCTACACCTTC. The chain carries TRBV29-1 and TRBJ1-2; TRBD1 aligns across 12 bases. The CDR3 has 14 amino acids. CDR1 is SQVTM and CDR2 is ANQGSEA in the germline V gene. The V gene end was trimmed by 6 bases and the J gene end by 6 bases; junction bases not matched to a gene: 8.

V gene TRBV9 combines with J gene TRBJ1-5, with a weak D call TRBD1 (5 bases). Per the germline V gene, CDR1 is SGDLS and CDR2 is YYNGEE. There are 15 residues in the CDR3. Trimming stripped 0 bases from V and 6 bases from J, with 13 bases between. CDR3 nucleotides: TGTGCCAGCAGCGTAGATGGGGGGGGAGGTCAGCCCCAGCATTTT. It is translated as CASSVDGGGGQPQHF.

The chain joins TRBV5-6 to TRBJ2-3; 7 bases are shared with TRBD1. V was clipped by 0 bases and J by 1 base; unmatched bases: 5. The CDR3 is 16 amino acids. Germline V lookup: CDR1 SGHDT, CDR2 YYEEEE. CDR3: CASSLAGQGGTDTQYF. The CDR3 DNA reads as TGTGCCAGCAGCTTGGCGGGGCAGGGGGGCACAGATACGCAGTATTTT.

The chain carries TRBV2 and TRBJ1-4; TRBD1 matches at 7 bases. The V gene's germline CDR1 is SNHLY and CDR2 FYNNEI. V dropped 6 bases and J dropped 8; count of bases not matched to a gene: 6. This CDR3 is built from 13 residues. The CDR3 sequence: CASRGTGAEKLFF. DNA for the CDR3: TGTGCCAGCAGGGGAACAGGGGCGGAAAAACTGTTTTTT.

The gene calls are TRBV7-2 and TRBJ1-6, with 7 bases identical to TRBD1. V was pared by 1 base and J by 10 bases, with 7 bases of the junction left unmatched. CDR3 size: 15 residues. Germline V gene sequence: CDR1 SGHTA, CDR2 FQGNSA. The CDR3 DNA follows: TGTGCCAGCAGCTTAGGTACAGGGGTAGGATCACCCCTCCACTTT. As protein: CASSLGTGVGSPLHF.

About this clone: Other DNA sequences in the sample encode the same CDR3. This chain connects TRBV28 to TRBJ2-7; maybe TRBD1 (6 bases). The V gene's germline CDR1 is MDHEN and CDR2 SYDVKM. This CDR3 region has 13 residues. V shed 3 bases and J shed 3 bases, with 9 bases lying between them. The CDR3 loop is CASSFGRGYEQYF. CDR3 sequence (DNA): TGTGCCAGCAGTTTTGGCAGGGGCTACGAGCAGTACTTC.